One sample yielded the 31 T cell receptor beta chains listed below, sequenced in a study of blood T cell repertoires in COVID-19. Sequencing was performed with immunoSEQ multiplex PCR; in TCRdb, only in-frame clones are kept and a portion is missing. The sample has some 130,000 clones; 75% to 85% are singletons. The source material was peripheral blood. The receptors come from an elderly woman with acute or convalescent COVID-19.

With regard to this clone: The germline gene is not matched at one end of the junction; a read error may be the cause. V gene TRBV7-7 combines with J gene TRBJ2-5; a possible D gene is TRBD1 (6 bases). CDR3 length: 16 amino acids. Germline CDR1 reads SSHAT; CDR2 reads FNYEAQ (reference sequence). The CDR3 DNA reads TGTGCTAGCAGCTTAGGACAGTCCGGCCTCCCAGCGACCCAGTACTTC. Translated: CASSLGQSGLPATQYF.

The J gene is TRBJ1-2, the V gene TRBV7-2, with D perhaps matching TRBD1 (5 bases). Germline V lookup: CDR1 SGHTA, CDR2 FQGNSA. This CDR3 is 14 amino acids long. V lost 6 bases and J lost 6, with 17 bases in between. As DNA, the CDR3 is TGTGCCAGCAGATATGATAAGGGAGGGGATGGCTACACCTTC. Protein: CASRYDKGGDGYTF.

The chain carries TRBV4-2 and TRBJ1-4; TRBD1 matches at 7 bases. Trimming cost V 4 bases and J 6 bases; bases outside gene matches: 5. Germline CDR1 is LGHNA and CDR2 is YNFKEQ. The CDR3 extends over 14 amino acids. CDR3: CASSRQGGDEKLFF. The CDR3 DNA reads as TGTGCCAGCAGCCGACAGGGCGGGGATGAAAAACTGTTTTTT.

The V gene is TRBV3-1 (or the pseudogene TRBV3-2), the J gene TRBJ2-2; unclear D gene. This CDR3 region has 17 residues. The germline V and J ends were trimmed by 0 bases and 0 bases, with 11 bases remaining between them. CDR1 and CDR2 from the germline V gene are LGHDT and YNNKEL (reference sequence). CDR3 region: CASSQDIHASNTGELFF. The CDR3 DNA reads as TGTGCCAGCAGCCAAGATATACACGCCTCGAACACCGGGGAGCTGTTTTTT.

This clone was seen a few times. V usage is TRBV7-2 and J usage is TRBJ2-7; 10 nucleotides line up with TRBD2. This CDR3 contains 17 residues. V gave up 1 base and J gave up 3 bases; unmatched junction bases: 9. From germline, CDR1 is SGHTA and CDR2 FQGNSA. CDR3 region: CASSLVGLAGAYYEQYF. CDR3 DNA sequence: TGTGCCAGCAGCTTAGTAGGGCTAGCGGGGGCTTACTACGAGCAGTACTTC.

In this sample, this clone turned up once. The junction departs from germline at one end; a sequencing error may be responsible. The gene calls are TRBV7-7 and TRBJ2-2; 8 bases align to TRBD1. The V gene's germline CDR1 is SSHAT and CDR2 FNYEAQ (reference sequence). The CDR3 has 15 residues. Written as DNA, the CDR3 is TGTGCTAGCAGCTATACCGACAGGGGTGAAGGGGAGCTGTTTTTT. Its translation: CASSYTDRGEGELFF.

The chain couples TRBV29-1 to TRBJ1-1, with D possibly being TRBD1 (6 bases). The V gene lost 8 bases and the J gene lost 4 bases, with 14 bases spanning the gap. Germline V lookup: CDR1 SQVTM, CDR2 ANQGSEA. This CDR3 is 12 amino acids long. DNA for the CDR3: TGCAGCACGAGGAGGGGGGGCACTGAAGCTTTCTTT. Translation gives CSTRRGGTEAFF. Full variable domain (outside the CDR3, taken from reference TRBV29-1 and TRBJ1-1): SAVISQKPSRDICQRGTSLTIQCQVDSQVTMMFWYRQQPGQSLTLIATANQGSEATYESGFVIDKFPISRPNLTFSTLTVSNMSPEDSSIYLCSTRRGGTEAFFGQGTRLTVV.

The J gene is TRBJ1-5, the V gene TRBV6-5, with D maybe TRBD1 (6 bases). The V end was cut by 0 bases, the J end by 5 bases, with 14 bases between. CDR1 MNHEY and CDR2 SVGAGI come from the germline V gene. The CDR3 length is 16 residues. The CDR3 region is CASSYSPSGGYQPQHF. In DNA, the CDR3 is TGTGCCAGCAGTTACTCACCTAGCGGGGGCTATCAGCCCCAGCATTTT.

The chain joins TRBV7-8 to TRBJ1-4; 7 bases are a match to TRBD1. The CDR3 contains 15 residues. The germline gives CDR1 SGHVS, CDR2 FQNEAQ. V lost 4 bases and J lost 8; bases outside the gene matches: 10. Written as DNA, the CDR3 is TGTGCCAGCAGCTATCACAGGGGCGTAGAGGAAAAACTGTTTTTT. Translation: CASSYHRGVEEKLFF.

The chain joins TRBV5-4 to TRBJ2-1; 9 nucleotides match TRBD1. V was clipped by 4 bases and J by 7 bases; unmatched bases: 9. This CDR3 spans 15 amino acids. CDR1 and CDR2 (germline): SGHNT, YYREEE (reference sequence). The CDR3 DNA is TGTGCCAGCAGCCCCGCCGGGACAGGGCTAAATGAGCAGTTCTTC. It translates to CASSPAGTGLNEQFF. The full variable domain, completed using reference TRBV5-4 and TRBJ2-1, is ETGVTQSPTHLIKTRGQQVTLRCSSQSGHNTVSWYQQALGQGPQFIFQYYREEENGRGNFPPRFSGLQFPNYSSELNVNALELDDSALYLCASSPAGTGLNEQFFGPGTRLTVL.

This clone was found once. The rearrangement joins TRBV9 to TRBJ2-5, with 8 bases that match TRBD1. V shed 2 bases, J shed 5 bases, and the junction held 8 bases outside the gene matches. The germline gives CDR1 SGDLS, CDR2 YYNGEE. This CDR3 is built from 15 residues. Here the CDR3 DNA reads TGTGCCAGCAGCGTGTTCGGACAGGGTGGCGAGACCCAGTACTTC. Its translation is CASSVFGQGGETQYF. Together with reference TRBV9 and TRBJ2-5, the CDR3 gives the full variable domain: DSGVTQTPKHLITATGQRVTLRCSPRSGDLSVYWYQQSLDQGLQFLIQYYNGEERAKGNILERFSAQQFPDLHSELNLSSLELGDSALYFCASSVFGQGGETQYFGPGTRLLVL.

The V call is TRBV7-9, the J call TRBJ2-1; possible D gene TRBD1, 5 bases. The CDR3 consists of 13 residues. The germline V gene encodes CDR1 SEHNR and CDR2 FQNEAQ (reference sequence). V lost 5 bases and J lost 6, with 11 bases in between. The CDR3 here is CASSGSGINEQFF. CDR3 in DNA: TGTGCCAGCAGCGGGTCAGGGATCAATGAGCAGTTCTTC.

The J gene is TRBJ2-3, the V gene TRBV10-1; TRBD1 is a possible D gene (5 bases). The germline V and J ends were trimmed by 4 bases and 4 bases, with 9 bases remaining between them. Looked up from germline, CDR1 is WNHNN and CDR2 is SYGVQD (reference sequence). The CDR3 spans 13 residues. The CDR3 DNA reads TGCGCCAGCAGTGGACAGCGCGCAGATACGCAGTATTTT. Translating it yields CASSGQRADTQYF.

The rearrangement joins TRBV18 to TRBJ1-3, with no clear D. Per germline, CDR1 KGHSH and CDR2 LQKENI. Trimming took off 2 bases at V and 0 bases at J, with 8 bases between the two ends. This CDR3 has 15 amino acids. CDR3 loop: CASSPGAGSGNTIYF. The CDR3 DNA is TGTGCCAGCTCACCAGGCGCGGGCTCTGGAAACACCATATATTTT.

This sequence joins TRBV11-2 and TRBJ1-2; TRBD1 aligns across 7 bases. This CDR3 spans 15 amino acids. Per the germline V gene, CDR1 is SGHAT and CDR2 is FQNNGV. The junction had 7 bases not matched to a gene; V was cut back by 1 base and J by 5 bases. The DNA of the CDR3 is TGTGCCAGCAGCTTAGTAGTAGGGGGCAATTATGGCTACACCTTC. The encoded protein is CASSLVVGGNYGYTF.

The CDR3 here is CASSAPGLPNTGELFF. CDR3 coding DNA: TGTGCCAGCAGCGCCCCGGGACTACCCAACACCGGGGAGCTGTTTTTT. The chain combines TRBV21-1 with TRBJ2-2; the D segment call TRBD2 is taken from the table without a DNA check. TRBV21-1 is tagged as a pseudogene. This CDR3 region has 16 residues.

This CDR3 reads CAWRAGTEAFF. The CDR3 DNA reads as TGTGCCTGGCGCGCTGGCACTGAAGCTTTCTTT. The V and J genes are TRBV30 and TRBJ1-1; D remains unclear. The V gene's germline CDR1 is GTSNPN and CDR2 SVGIG (reference sequence). This CDR3 region has 11 residues. V gave up 5 bases and J gave up 4 bases, with 8 bases separating them.

The chain couples TRBV2 to TRBJ1-1; maybe TRBD1 (6 bases). Germline V CDR1 and CDR2: SNHLY, FYNNEI. V lost 8 bases to trimming and J lost 0 bases, with 10 bases between them. The CDR3 is made up of 13 amino acids. CDR3 coding DNA: TGTGCCAGCCTGGACAGTTTGAACACTGAAGCTTTCTTT. It encodes CASLDSLNTEAFF.

This sequence joins TRBV7-9 and TRBJ2-7, with TRBD1 as a possible D gene (5 bases). This CDR3 contains 12 residues. With 7 bases removed from V and 4 bases from J, the gap between germline ends came to 11 bases. Germline CDR1 is SEHNR and CDR2 is FQNEAQ (reference sequence). The CDR3, as DNA: TGTGCCAGCACCTCTAGGGGATACGAGCAGTACTTC. This gives the protein CASTSRGYEQYF.

The V and J genes are TRBV28 and TRBJ1-2; 10 bases line up with TRBD1. V trimming: 11 bases; J trimming: 4 bases; junction bases outside the gene matches: 16. CDR1 is MDHEN, CDR2 SYDVKM, per germline. The CDR3 contains 16 residues. This CDR3 is CAAWDRGRGGTYGYTF. DNA of the CDR3: TGTGCCGCCTGGGACAGGGGCAGGGGAGGGACCTATGGCTACACCTTC.

This sequence joins TRBV25-1 and TRBJ1-6; D uncertain. CDR1 is MGHDK, CDR2 SYGVNS, per germline. The CDR3 extends over 13 amino acids. The germline V and J ends were trimmed by 8 bases and 8 bases, with 13 bases remaining between them. The CDR3 DNA reads as TGTGCCAGCGGAGGGTTACTCCATTCACCCCTCCACTTT. Protein: CASGGLLHSPLHF.

The CDR3 DNA reads as TGTGCCAGCAGCGTCGGAGGGCCTGGAAACACCATATATTTT. Translating it yields CASSVGGPGNTIYF. The rearrangement links TRBV11-2 to TRBJ1-3; D ambiguous. The CDR3 has 14 residues. V shed 5 bases and J shed 2 bases, with 10 bases lying between them. Per the germline V gene, CDR1 is SGHAT and CDR2 is FQNNGV.

The chain combines TRBV6-1 with TRBJ1-2; perhaps TRBD1 as D (5 bases). V lost 3 bases and J 3 bases, leaving 11 bases between the germline ends. The length of the CDR3 is 14 residues. The germline CDR1 and CDR2 sequences are MNHNS and SASEGT. CDR3 protein: CASSEGSGYYGYTF. CDR3 nucleotides: TGTGCCAGCAGTGAGGGATCAGGGTACTATGGCTACACCTTC.

This rearrangement joins TRBV19 to TRBJ2-2; D ambiguous. The CDR3 contains 14 residues. Germline lookup yields CDR1 LNHDA and CDR2 SQIVND (reference sequence). The V end was cut by 3 bases, the J end by 6 bases, with 11 bases between. The DNA of the CDR3 is TGTGCCAGTAGTATTAGGCGAGGCGCCGGGGAGCTGTTTTTT. It translates to CASSIRRGAGELFF.

The chain has TRBV30 and TRBJ1-6; D uncertain. This CDR3 is 13 amino acids long. Germline values: CDR1 GTSNPN, CDR2 SVGIG (reference sequence). V lost 2 bases and J lost 7, with 9 bases in between. The CDR3 DNA reads as TGTGCCTGGAGTAACAGAGAAAATTCACCCCTCCACTTT. Its translation: CAWSNRENSPLHF. The full variable domain, its missing parts supplied by reference TRBV30 and TRBJ1-6, is SQTIHQWPATLVQPVGSPLSLECTVEGTSNPNLYWYRQAAGRGLQLLFYSVGIGQISSEVPQNLSASRPQDRQFILSSKKLLLSDSGFYLCAWSNRENSPLHFGNGTRLTVT.

The rearrangement uses TRBV7-2 and TRBJ1-1; weak D call: TRBD1 (6 bases). Deletions cut 7 bases from V and 3 bases from J, with 18 bases between. The CDR3 has 15 amino acids. Germline CDR1 reads SGHTA; CDR2 reads FQGNSA. CDR3 region: CASTKGGGHDTEAFF. CDR3 sequence (DNA): TGTGCCAGCACCAAAGGGGGGGGGCATGACACTGAAGCTTTCTTT.

This chain links TRBV5-4 with TRBJ2-3; 8 nucleotides match TRBD2. The trim removed 0 bases at V and 6 bases at J, leaving 3 bases unmatched. This CDR3 contains 14 residues. CDR1 SGHNT and CDR2 YYREEE come from the germline V gene (reference sequence). For the CDR3, the DNA is TGTGCCAGCAGCTTGGGCCAGCGGGAGGATACGCAGTATTTT. Its translation: CASSLGQREDTQYF.

The chain combines TRBV7-2 with TRBJ1-4, with D possibly matching TRBD1 (6 bases). The V gene's germline CDR1 is SGHTA and CDR2 FQGNSA. V was trimmed by 4 bases and J by 10 bases, leaving 22 bases between them. This CDR3 has 16 amino acids. The CDR3, as DNA: TGTGCCAGCAGCTCCATCCAGGCTACGATAGGGGGAAAACTGTTTTTT. This encodes CASSSIQATIGGKLFF.

This clone was seen just once. The rearrangement uses TRBV7-9 and TRBJ1-2; no clear D gene. The CDR3 runs to 12 residues. V was clipped by 2 bases and J by 8 bases, with 9 bases between them. Germline CDR1 SEHNR, CDR2 FQNEAQ (reference sequence). In DNA, the CDR3 is TGTGCCAGCAGCTTAACCTCGAGCGGCTACACCTTC. Its protein product is CASSLTSSGYTF.

This clone was detected only a few times. The V gene is TRBV6-6, the J gene TRBJ1-1, with 7 bases that match TRBD1. The trim removed 5 bases at V and 4 bases at J, leaving 4 bases unmatched. CDR1 and CDR2 from the germline V gene are MNHNY and SVGAGI (reference sequence). The length of the CDR3 is 13 residues. Here the CDR3 reads CASSDNRGTEAFF. CDR3 nucleotides: TGTGCCAGCAGTGATAACAGGGGCACTGAAGCTTTCTTT.

The gene calls are TRBV7-9 and TRBJ2-5, with a tentative D call TRBD2 (5 bases). Trimming removed 5 bases from V and 4 bases from J, with 17 bases in between. Germline CDR1 SEHNR, CDR2 FQNEAQ (reference sequence). The CDR3 has 15 amino acids. CDR3 nucleotides: TGTGCCAGCAGCACAACTAGTTCCAATGGAGAGACCCAGTACTTC. Translating gives CASSTTSSNGETQYF. Based on the CDR3 plus reference TRBV7-9 and TRBJ2-5, the full variable domain is DTGVSQNPRHKITKRGQNVTFRCDPISEHNRLYWYRQTLGQGPEFLTYFQNEAQLEKSRLLSDRFSAERPKGSFSTLEIQRTEQGDSAMYLCASSTTSSNGETQYFGPGTRLLVL.